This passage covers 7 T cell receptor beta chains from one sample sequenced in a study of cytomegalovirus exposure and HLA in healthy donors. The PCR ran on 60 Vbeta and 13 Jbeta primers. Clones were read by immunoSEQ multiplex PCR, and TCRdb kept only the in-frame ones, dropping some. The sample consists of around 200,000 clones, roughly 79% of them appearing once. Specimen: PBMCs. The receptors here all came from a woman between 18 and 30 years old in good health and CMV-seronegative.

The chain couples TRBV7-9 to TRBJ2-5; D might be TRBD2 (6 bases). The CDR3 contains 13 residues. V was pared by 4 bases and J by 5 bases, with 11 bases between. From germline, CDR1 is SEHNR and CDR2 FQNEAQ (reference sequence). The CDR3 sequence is CASSSKGGETQYF. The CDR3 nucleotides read TGTGCCAGCAGCTCCAAGGGAGGCGAGACCCAGTACTTC.

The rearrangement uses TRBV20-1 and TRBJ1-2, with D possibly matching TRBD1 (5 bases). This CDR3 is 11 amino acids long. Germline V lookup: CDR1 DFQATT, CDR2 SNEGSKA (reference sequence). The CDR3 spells CTARQGNGYTF. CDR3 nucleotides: TGCACCGCGCGGCAGGGTAATGGCTACACCTTC.

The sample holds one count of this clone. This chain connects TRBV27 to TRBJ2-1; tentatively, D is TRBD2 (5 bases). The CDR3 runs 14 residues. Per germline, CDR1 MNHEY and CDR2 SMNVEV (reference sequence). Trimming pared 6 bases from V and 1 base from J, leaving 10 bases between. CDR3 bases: TGTGCCAGCAGCTTGGACTTTTCCTACAATGAGCAGTTCTTC. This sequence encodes CASSLDFSYNEQFF.

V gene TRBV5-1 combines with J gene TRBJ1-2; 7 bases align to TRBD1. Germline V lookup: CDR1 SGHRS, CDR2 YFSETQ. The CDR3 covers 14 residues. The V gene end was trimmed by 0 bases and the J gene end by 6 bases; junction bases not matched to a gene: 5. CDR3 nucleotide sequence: TGCGCCAGCAGCTTGGCCGGGACAGAAAATGGCTACACCTTC. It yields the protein CASSLAGTENGYTF.

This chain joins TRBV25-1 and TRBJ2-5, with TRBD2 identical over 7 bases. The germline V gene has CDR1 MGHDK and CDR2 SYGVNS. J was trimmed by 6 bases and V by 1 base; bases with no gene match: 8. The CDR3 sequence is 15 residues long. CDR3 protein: CASSEWDGGRKTQYF. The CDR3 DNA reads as TGTGCCAGCAGTGAATGGGACGGGGGGAGGAAGACCCAGTACTTC.

In nucleotides, the CDR3 is TGTGCCAGCAGTAGGAGGACAGGGGATAATTCACCCCTCCACTTT. It specifies CASSRRTGDNSPLHF. V usage is TRBV9 and J usage is TRBJ1-6, with 9 bases aligning to TRBD1. Per germline, CDR1 SGDLS and CDR2 YYNGEE. The CDR3 runs to 15 residues. V gave up 5 bases and J gave up 5 bases; unmatched junction bases: 5.

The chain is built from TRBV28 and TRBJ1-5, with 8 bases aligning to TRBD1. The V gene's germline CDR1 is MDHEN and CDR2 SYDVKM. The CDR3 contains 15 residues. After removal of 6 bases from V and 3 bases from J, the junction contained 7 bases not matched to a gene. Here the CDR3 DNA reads TGTGCCAGCAGCATGACAGGGGAATTCAATCAGCCCCAGCATTTT. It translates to CASSMTGEFNQPQHF.